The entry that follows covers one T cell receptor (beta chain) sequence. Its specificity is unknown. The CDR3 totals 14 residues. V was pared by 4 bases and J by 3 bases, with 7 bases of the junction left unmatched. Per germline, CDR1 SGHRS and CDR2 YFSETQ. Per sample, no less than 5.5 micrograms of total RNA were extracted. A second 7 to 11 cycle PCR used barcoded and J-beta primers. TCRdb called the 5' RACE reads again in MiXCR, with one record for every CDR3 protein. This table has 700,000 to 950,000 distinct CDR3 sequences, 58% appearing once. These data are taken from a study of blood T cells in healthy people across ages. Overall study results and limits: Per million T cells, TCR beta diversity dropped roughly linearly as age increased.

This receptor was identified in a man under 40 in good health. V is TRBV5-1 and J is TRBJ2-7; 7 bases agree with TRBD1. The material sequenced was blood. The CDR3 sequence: CASSPRQGDYEQYF. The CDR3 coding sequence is TGCGCCAGCAGCCCTCGACAGGGTGACTACGAGCAGTACTTC.